This passage covers 15 T cell receptor beta chains from one sample sequenced in a study of a mutant IDH1 vaccine in newly diagnosed glioma. Sequencing used immunoSEQ multiplex PCR; TCRdb keeps in-frame clones, though not all of them. The table lists 45,000 to 65,000 clones, roughly 82% of them singletons. Time point in this sample: week 5, during vaccination. Each dose delivered 300 ug of mutant IDH1 20-mer peptide subcutaneously with imiquimod. Their antigens remain unidentified. Sequences were derived from PBMCs, sampled from a glioma patient whose treatment included an IDH1 peptide vaccine. Receptors originate from a woman aged 18-29 years with glioma. Some clones in this sample may be carry-over from other donors' samples.

This clone was found many times. The chain employs TRBV5-6 and TRBJ1-4; D remains ambiguous. The CDR3 is 15 residues long. Germline values: CDR1 SGHDT, CDR2 YYEEEE. V was cut by 0 bases and J by 9 bases, with 15 bases left in between. The DNA for the CDR3 is TGTGCCAGCAGCTTGGAAATCTCCGGGAGGCAAAAACTGTTTTTT. Protein: CASSLEISGRQKLFF.

The V and J genes are TRBV7-8 and TRBJ1-2; 7 bases line up with TRBD1. Per germline, CDR1 SGHVS and CDR2 FQNEAQ. V was clipped by 10 bases and J by 4 bases; unmatched bases: 12. This CDR3 is built from 14 residues. CDR3 sequence reads: CATLPTGLVYGYTF. In nucleotides, the CDR3 is TGTGCCACCCTGCCGACAGGGCTAGTCTATGGCTACACCTTC.

This clone was recorded once. The V and J genes are TRBV7-6 and TRBJ2-3; D is possibly TRBD2 (7 bases). From germline, CDR1 is SGHVS and CDR2 FNYEAQ. V was clipped by 4 bases and J by 6 bases, with 14 bases between them. This CDR3 is 14 amino acids long. DNA of the CDR3: TGTGCCAGCAGCTCCCGCCGGGGGGCGGATACGCAGTATTTT. It codes for CASSSRRGADTQYF.

This chain joins TRBV14 and TRBJ2-7, with D hard to call. V lost 0 bases and J lost 5, with 11 bases in between. Germline V gene sequence: CDR1 SGHDN, CDR2 FVKESK. The CDR3 contains 14 residues. The CDR3 reads CASSQDWVRNEQYF. The CDR3 bases are TGTGCCAGCAGCCAAGATTGGGTGAGGAACGAGCAGTACTTC.

This clone has only a few counts. The chain is built from TRBV2 and TRBJ2-7; possibly TRBD1 or TRBD2 for D (5 bases each). The germline CDR1 and CDR2 sequences are SNHLY and FYNNEI. Between the trimmed V and J ends, which lost 2 bases and 4 bases, there was a span of 6 bases. CDR3 length: 12 amino acids. The CDR3 is CASSEWGYEQYF. The CDR3 bases are TGTGCCAGCAGTGAATGGGGGTACGAGCAGTACTTC. Full variable domain (rest looked up from reference TRBV2 and TRBJ2-7): EPEVTQTPSHQVTQMGQEVILRCVPISNHLYFYWYRQILGQKVEFLVSFYNNEISEKSEIFDDQFSVERPDGSNFTLKIRSTKLEDSAMYFCASSEWGYEQYFGPGTRLTVT.

The chain carries TRBV7-2 and TRBJ2-7; 11 nucleotides agree with TRBD1. The CDR3 is 16 amino acids. J was trimmed by 3 bases and V by 5 bases; bases with no gene match: 9. Germline V gene lookup returns CDR1 SGHTA and CDR2 FQGNSA. CDR3 sequence reads: CASSKKGTGGLYEQYF. CDR3 nucleotides: TGTGCCAGCAGCAAAAAGGGGACAGGGGGACTCTACGAGCAGTACTTC.

The CDR3 here is CASSMGGFAFF. The CDR3 DNA reads TGTGCCAGTAGTATGGGGGGGTTTGCTTTCTTT. The chain carries TRBV19 and TRBJ1-1; TRBD1 is a possible D gene (5 bases). This CDR3 comprises 11 residues. Germline V gives CDR1 LNHDA, CDR2 SQIVND (reference sequence). V lost 3 bases, J lost 11 bases, and 10 bases lay in between. Drawing the rest from reference TRBV19 and TRBJ1-1, the complete variable domain is DGGITQSPKYLFRKEGQNVTLSCEQNLNHDAMYWYRQDPGQGLRLIYYSQIVNDFQKGDIAEGYSVSREKKESFPLTVTSAQKNPTAFYLCASSMGGFAFFGQGTRLTVV.

This clone was observed a handful of times. Within the sample, other DNA sequences also encode this same CDR3. V is TRBV30 and J is TRBJ1-5; D remains unclear. Germline loops: CDR1 GTSNPN, CDR2 SVGIG (reference sequence). V was pared by 1 base and J by 3 bases, with 7 bases between. The CDR3 runs to 13 residues. The CDR3 loop reads CAWSGALNQPQHF. CDR3 nucleotide sequence: TGTGCCTGGAGTGGGGCACTCAATCAGCCCCAGCATTTT.

The chain joins TRBV28 to TRBJ1-2; the D gene is possibly TRBD1 (5 bases). In germline, CDR1 is MDHEN, CDR2 SYDVKM. The V and J ends lost 5 bases and 11 bases respectively, with 12 bases between them. The CDR3 runs to 11 residues. This CDR3 reads CASSRDRRYTF. For the CDR3, the DNA is TGTGCCAGCAGTAGGGACCGCAGGTACACCTTC.

The V call is TRBV15, the J call TRBJ1-5; D gene unclear. The V end was cut by 2 bases, the J end by 0 bases, with 5 bases between. Germline CDR1 reads LNHNV; CDR2 reads YYDKDF (reference sequence). This CDR3 contains 14 residues. CDR3 DNA sequence: TGTGCCACCAGCAGAAGTTCTAGCAATCAGCCCCAGCATTTT. It codes for CATSRSSSNQPQHF.

The CDR3 is CASSLKWRERTDTQYF. Written as DNA, the CDR3 is TGCGCCAGCAGCTTGAAATGGCGGGAGCGCACAGATACGCAGTATTTT. V gene TRBV5-1 combines with J gene TRBJ2-3, with 7 nucleotides matching TRBD2. The V gene end was trimmed by 1 base and the J gene end by 1 base; junction bases not matched to a gene: 6. The CDR3 contains 16 residues. Germline V gene data show CDR1 as SGHRS and CDR2 as YFSETQ.

The chain has TRBV7-2 and TRBJ2-2, with D perhaps assigned TRBD1 or TRBD2 (5 bases each). The CDR3 has 15 residues. Germline CDR1 and CDR2: SGHTA and FQGNSA. V lost 1 base and J 8 bases, leaving 14 bases between the germline ends. The CDR3 loop is CASSLEGTVAGELFF. Here the CDR3 DNA reads TGTGCCAGCAGCTTAGAGGGGACGGTGGCAGGGGAGCTGTTTTTT.

J is TRBJ2-3 and V is TRBV19; a weak D match, TRBD2 (5 bases). The V end lost 9 bases, the J end lost 1 base, and 17 bases lay between the germline ends. Germline CDR1 reads LNHDA; CDR2 reads SQIVND (reference sequence). The CDR3 has 15 amino acids. CDR3 loop: CASRPLASGTDTQYF. The CDR3 DNA reads TGTGCCAGCCGGCCCTTAGCGTCTGGCACAGATACGCAGTATTTT.

This clone was found a few times. The rearrangement links TRBV7-2 to TRBJ1-3, with D unclear. The CDR3 runs 16 residues. The germline gives CDR1 SGHTA, CDR2 FQGNSA. The germline V and J ends were trimmed by 1 base and 0 bases, with 10 bases remaining between them. CDR3 sequence: CASSLGPQRSGNTIYF. The CDR3 region has the DNA TGTGCCAGCAGCTTAGGCCCACAGCGCTCTGGAAACACCATATATTTT.

In this sample, this clone turned up once. The V call is TRBV10-3, the J call TRBJ1-1; no clear D. Germline CDR1 is ENHRY and CDR2 is SYGVKD. This CDR3 region has 14 residues. V was pared by 6 bases and J by 1 base, with 12 bases between. CDR3 amino acids: CAIRVRETNTEAFF. The DNA of the CDR3 is TGTGCCATCAGGGTCCGGGAGACGAACACTGAAGCTTTCTTT.